The 3 T cell receptor beta chains in this list originate from one sample, sequenced in a study of blood T cell repertoires in COVID-19. Only in-frame clones appear in the TCRdb table, and some are missing; sequencing was by immunoSEQ multiplex PCR. The table has about 74,000 clones, about 89% seen once. The specimen was peripheral blood. The receptors stem from a man between 50 and 59 years old with COVID-19, enrolled during active disease.

The chain combines TRBV9 with TRBJ2-2, with TRBD1 identical over 10 bases. Germline trimming cut 4 bases from V and 4 bases from J; bases unmatched to any gene: 7. Germline V CDR1 and CDR2: SGDLS, YYNGEE. The CDR3 covers 16 residues. CDR3 DNA: TGTGCCAGCAGCTCATGGGGACAGGGGACCACCGGGGAGCTGTTTTTT. The encoded protein is CASSSWGQGTTGELFF.

This chain uses TRBV7-8 with TRBJ1-1; 7 bases match TRBD1. Per germline, CDR1 SGHVS and CDR2 FQNEAQ. The CDR3 sequence is 12 residues long. The ends lost 5 bases at V and 9 bases at J; junction bases unmatched: 6. CDR3 region: CASSLPTGKAFF. The CDR3 DNA sequence: TGTGCCAGCAGCCTCCCGACAGGGAAAGCTTTCTTT.

V is TRBV4-2 and J is TRBJ2-1, with 7 bases that match TRBD2. The CDR3 runs 15 residues. Germline CDR1 LGHNA, CDR2 YNFKEQ. V dropped 6 bases and J dropped 9; count of bases not matched to a gene: 14. The CDR3 loop reads CASRSIGGTIGEQFF. CDR3 coding DNA: TGTGCCAGCAGGTCAATAGGCGGGACTATCGGTGAGCAGTTCTTC.